One TCR beta chain is described in this entry. Its specificity is unknown. For every TCR library, approximately 4,000 ng of total RNA was used. TCRdb derives one entry per CDR3 protein from the 5' RACE reads, leaving out DNA. This sample contains about 160,000 distinct CDR3 sequences. The CDR3 contains 17 residues. Per the germline V gene, CDR1 is SGHVS and CDR2 is FQNEAQ. The record originates from a study of monozygotic twins with inflammatory bowel disease. General study findings and limits: Compared with healthy twins, IBD patients shared fewer clonotypes with others, especially with disease activity.

Whole-blood total RNA was extracted without T cell sorting. Sequencing used blood. This chain uses TRBV7-8 with TRBJ2-3; the D call from TCRdb, TRBD1, cannot be confirmed without DNA. The clonotype comes from a human donor with ulcerative colitis or Crohn's disease, or a healthy co-twin of an affected twin (not recorded which). This CDR3 is CASSLARHRGPTDTQYF.